This paragraph reports one T cell receptor (beta chain). Its target is unknown. These data originate in a study of T cell responses to AZD1222 COVID-19 vaccine. Assay used: immunoSEQ multiplex PCR; TCRdb lists only in-frame clones, some missing. The profile shows tens of thousands of clones, about nine tenths of them singletons. With 6 bases removed from V and 0 bases from J, the gap between germline ends came to 2 bases. From germline, CDR1 is SNHLY and CDR2 FYNNEI. The CDR3 contains 11 residues. Study-level findings and limits: The donor group comprised mostly white British people and more females; the analysis possibly underestimated clonal diversity. Along spike, vaccine-associated CD4 TCRs were found throughout, with dominance at 160-218 and 743-854.

The sequencing here drew on peripheral blood, taken on day 0 of AZD1222 vaccination. The clonotype originates from an adult in good health. The chain employs TRBV2 and TRBJ2-5, with D uncertain. CDR3 DNA sequence: TGTGCCAGCAGGTACCAAGAGACCCAGTACTTC. Protein product: CASRYQETQYF.